This is a list of T cell receptor beta chains from one sample in a study of PD-L1 blockade in urothelial cancer. Profiled with immunoSEQ multiplex PCR; TCRdb holds only in-frame clones, not every one. Of 95,000 to 100,000 clones listed, roughly 87% are singletons. The sample here was PBMCs, taken around atezolizumab (anti-PD-L1) treatment. All receptors derive from a man in his sixties with urothelial cancer. Each CDR3 is given with its conserved first and last residue. Each record gives: V gene, D gene, clone size, J gene, CDR3 DNA, CDR3 protein. A D gene is named only where the DNA matches it firmly. Size values are once, few and many counts, or a class for expanded clones, and some rows have none.

TRBV5-1	TRBD2	-	TRBJ2-1	TGCGCCAGCAGCTTTAGCGGGGGAGGCCACAATGAGCAGTTCTTC	CASSFSGGGHNEQFF
TRBV2	-	-	TRBJ2-5	TGTGCCAGCAGTGAAGGCAGGCCTACGCAAGAGACCCAGTACTTC	CASSEGRPTQETQYF
TRBV4-2	-	-	TRBJ1-1	TGTGCCAGCAGCCAAGTAACGGGGTTCTTAGCTTTCTTT	CASSQVTGFLAFF
TRBV6-1	-	-	TRBJ1-5	TGTGCCAGCAGTGGACAATTGGGGGCGGCCAATCAGCCCCAGCATTTT	CASSGQLGAANQPQHF
TRBV6-1	-	-	TRBJ1-6	TGTGCCAGCAGTGTGAGGCAGGGCCCTTTACCCCTCCACTTT	CASSVRQGPLPLHF
TRBV7-8	-	once	TRBJ2-7	TGTGCCAGCAGCCCAACTCGGGTCGAGCAGTACTTC	CASSPTRVEQYF
TRBV28	TRBD1	-	TRBJ1-2	TGTGCCAGCAGTCTTATTGACAGGGAGGATGGCTACACCTTC	CASSLIDREDGYTF
TRBV7-2	-	-	TRBJ1-2	TGTGCCAGCAGGCCTCAAGGACAGATGTATGGCTACACCTTC	CASRPQGQMYGYTF
TRBV14	-	-	TRBJ2-2	TGTGCCAGCAGCCAAGGAGGGACTCTCCCGAACACCGGGGAGCTGTTTTTT	CASSQGGTLPNTGELFF
TRBV28	TRBD2	-	TRBJ2-3	TGTGCCAGCAGTACACTAGGGACTAGCGGGAGAAGGGATACGCAGTATTTT	CASSTLGTSGRRDTQYF
TRBV9	TRBD2	-	TRBJ2-5	TGTGCCAGCAGCGACAGCGGGGAGGAGACCCAGTACTTC	CASSDSGEETQYF
TRBV28	TRBD1	once	TRBJ1-2	TGTGCCAGCAGTCCTACGGGACAGGGGGTTTGGGGCTACACCTTC	CASSPTGQGVWGYTF
TRBV28	-	few	TRBJ1-6	TGTGCCAGCACGGGAGAAAATTCACCCCTCCACTTT	CASTGENSPLHF
TRBV4-1	TRBD1	-	TRBJ1-4	TGCGCCAGCAGCCAGGCCGGGACAGGGAATGAAAAACTGTTTTTT	CASSQAGTGNEKLFF
TRBV28	-	-	TRBJ2-7	TGTGCCAGTTGGGGCAGGGTTCACGAGCAGTACTTC	CASWGRVHEQYF
TRBV6-5	TRBD1	-	TRBJ2-7	TGTGCCAGCAGCCGGGACAGGGGGGCCTACGAGCAGTACTTC	CASSRDRGAYEQYF
TRBV5-4	TRBD1	-	TRBJ1-4	TGTGCCAGCAGCTTGAACGGACAGGGGTTCAAGGAAAAACTGTTTTTT	CASSLNGQGFKEKLFF
TRBV28	TRBD2	-	TRBJ2-5	TGTGCCAGCAGGCTCACGCTAGCGGGGACCCAGTACTTC	CASRLTLAGTQYF
TRBV18	TRBD2	-	TRBJ2-1	TGTGCCAGCTCACCACCGGGACTAGCGGGAGGAGAGCAGTTCTTC	CASSPPGLAGGEQFF
TRBV5-1	-	once	TRBJ1-2	TGCGCCAGCAGCTTGAGTAGTGGCAGGAACTATGGCTACACCTTC	CASSLSSGRNYGYTF
TRBV4-3	TRBD2	-	TRBJ2-7	TGCGCCAGCAGCCAAGACCTAACGGGGGGGCCCTACGAGCAGTACTTC	CASSQDLTGGPYEQYF
TRBV2	TRBD2	-	TRBJ2-2	TGTGCCAGCAGTTTGACTAGCGGGACCGGGGAGCTGTTTTTT	CASSLTSGTGELFF
TRBV18	TRBD1	-	TRBJ2-1	TGTGCCAGCTCACCGTGGGACAGGGTGGTCGGTGAGCAGTTCTTC	CASSPWDRVVGEQFF
TRBV19	TRBD2	-	TRBJ2-7	TGTGCCAGTAGTATAGGGGGACTAGCAGGCGAGCAGTACTTC	CASSIGGLAGEQYF
TRBV7-8	TRBD1	-	TRBJ1-1	TGTGCCAGCAGCTTCCAGGGGGCGCGGTTGAATACTGAAGCTTTCTTT	CASSFQGARLNTEAFF
TRBV4-3	-	-	TRBJ2-7	TGCGCCAGCAGCCAAGAAGGCAGGGGGGACTACGAGCAGTACTTC	CASSQEGRGDYEQYF
TRBV29-1	TRBD2	-	TRBJ2-7	TGCAGCGTTGGGCCGGGAGGGAGCTCCTACGAGCAGTACTTC	CSVGPGGSSYEQYF
TRBV7-8	TRBD2	-	TRBJ2-3	TGTGCCAGCAGCTTAGATGGACTAGCGGGGACGACAGATACGCAGTATTTT	CASSLDGLAGTTDTQYF
TRBV5-1	TRBD1	once	TRBJ1-1	TGCGCCAGCAGCCCGGGACAGGGTGTCATGAACACTGAAGCTTTCTTT	CASSPGQGVMNTEAFF
TRBV28	TRBD1	once	TRBJ2-3	TGTGCCAGCAGTTTAGGGACAGGGTGGACAGATACGCAGTATTTT	CASSLGTGWTDTQYF
TRBV7-9	-	once	TRBJ1-1	TGTGCCAGCAGCTTAGAAACAGCCGTCACTGAAGCTTTCTTT	CASSLETAVTEAFF
TRBV5-1	TRBD1	-	TRBJ1-1	TGCGCCAGCAGCCGAGAGACAGGGAGGAACACTGAAGCTTTCTTT	CASSRETGRNTEAFF
TRBV14	-	few	TRBJ1-1	TGTGCCAGCAGCCGAGACAGCACTGAAGCTTTCTTT	CASSRDSTEAFF
TRBV28	TRBD1	-	TRBJ2-7	TGTGCCAGCAGTTCCCCGACAGGGGCTCTCTCCTACGAGCAGTACTTC	CASSSPTGALSYEQYF
TRBV4-3	-	few	TRBJ1-1	TGCGCCAGCAGCCACTCGACAGAGAACACTGAAGCTTTCTTT	CASSHSTENTEAFF
TRBV18	TRBD1	-	TRBJ2-1	TGTGCCAGCTCCCGAGCGGGACAGGGAGTTCATGAGCAGTTCTTC	CASSRAGQGVHEQFF
TRBV14	-	-	TRBJ1-2	TGTGCCAGCAGGGGCTCCTCTAACTATGGCTACACCTTC	CASRGSSNYGYTF
TRBV27	TRBD2	-	TRBJ2-4	TGTGCCAGCAGTGTACAGGGCGGGAGGCACATTCAGTACTTC	CASSVQGGRHIQYF
TRBV14	-	-	TRBJ2-7	TGTGCCAGCAGCCAAGATAAGATAGCGGCCGTCGGGGAGCAGTACTTC	CASSQDKIAAVGEQYF
TRBV28	TRBD1	-	TRBJ1-2	TGTGCCAGCAGTCCACCGACAGGGAGCTACACCTTC	CASSPPTGSYTF
TRBV21-1	-	-	TRBJ2-5	TGTGCCAGCAGCTCCCTAGCGGGAGGGGGAAACCAAGAGACCCAGTACTTC	CASSSLAGGGNQETQYF
TRBV6-5	-	-	TRBJ2-2	TGTGCCAGCTTCCCCGGGGTCTTCACCGGGGAGCTGTTTTTT	CASFPGVFTGELFF
TRBV9	-	-	TRBJ2-1	TGTGCCAGCAGCGTAACTGGAGCCTACAATGAGCAGTTCTTC	CASSVTGAYNEQFF
TRBV5-1	-	-	TRBJ1-1	TGCGCCAGCAGCGACCGACAAGACACTGAAGCTTTCTTT	CASSDRQDTEAFF
TRBV7-9	-	-	TRBJ2-7	TGTGCCAGCAGCTCACAGGGCTGGGAGCAGTACTTC	CASSSQGWEQYF
TRBV6-4	TRBD1	once	TRBJ2-3	TGTGCCAGCAGTGTACAGGGGTCAACAGATACGCAGTATTTT	CASSVQGSTDTQYF
TRBV9	-	-	TRBJ2-5	TGTGCCAGCAGCGTAGACCCCGGCGGAATAGAGACCCAGTACTTC	CASSVDPGGIETQYF
TRBV27	-	-	TRBJ1-1	TGTGCCAGCAGGGGGGGACGGACCGGGACCACTGAAGCTTTCTTT	CASRGGRTGTTEAFF
TRBV6-1	TRBD1	-	TRBJ2-7	TGTGCCAGCAGAAGACAGGGTAACTACGAGCAGTACTTC	CASRRQGNYEQYF
TRBV19	TRBD1	-	TRBJ1-1	TGTGCCAGTAGTACGCGGGACAGGGGAGCCACTGAAGCTTTCTTT	CASSTRDRGATEAFF
TRBV11-2	-	-	TRBJ1-2	TGTGCCAGCAGCCAGATGACAGGAGGAGGCTACACCTTC	CASSQMTGGGYTF
TRBV6-5	TRBD2	-	TRBJ2-7	TGTGCCAGCAGTCCCACGACGGGGGGTACCTACGAGCAGTACTTC	CASSPTTGGTYEQYF
TRBV20-1	-	few	TRBJ2-7	TGCAGTGCTAGCGTGGCAGAGCAGTACTTC	CSASVAEQYF
TRBV5-1	TRBD2	-	TRBJ2-3	TGCGCCAGCAGCTCGGGACTAGCGGGAAACACAGATACGCAGTATTTT	CASSSGLAGNTDTQYF
TRBV12-5	TRBD2	-	TRBJ2-1	TGTGCTAGTGGTTGGGGAACTAGCGGGACCTACAATGAGCAGTTCTTC	CASGWGTSGTYNEQFF
TRBV5-6	TRBD1	once	TRBJ1-1	TGTGCCAGCGGGACAGGGGTTTCCGGGGGCACTGAAGCTTTCTTT	CASGTGVSGGTEAFF
TRBV6-6	-	once	TRBJ2-5	TGTGCCAGCAGACCGGGACAATACATTCAAGAGACCCAGTACTTC	CASRPGQYIQETQYF